The 6 T cell receptor beta chains listed next were all sequenced from one sample in a study of blood T cell repertoires in COVID-19. The method was immunoSEQ multiplex PCR; TCRdb's version includes in-frame clones alone and lacks a portion of them. The sample includes 400,000 or so clones, approximately 90% of them seen just once. Sequencing was done on a sample of peripheral blood. The receptors here all came from a man younger than 30 with COVID-19, enrolled during active disease.

This clone has only one observation. This chain connects TRBV6-5 to TRBJ1-4, with 7 bases aligning to TRBD1. Germline trimming cut 6 bases from V and 8 bases from J; bases unmatched to any gene: 12. Germline-derived CDR1 and CDR2 are MNHEY and SVGAGI. The CDR3 consists of 15 residues. The CDR3 DNA is TGTGCCAGCAGCCCCTGGGGACAGACGGGCGAAAAACTGTTTTTT. Translated, it gives CASSPWGQTGEKLFF.

This chain links TRBV19 with TRBJ2-2, with a tentative D call TRBD1 (6 bases). CDR1 LNHDA and CDR2 SQIVND come from the germline V gene (reference sequence). The CDR3 runs to 16 residues. Trimming removed 10 bases at V and 4 bases at J, with 22 bases between. The CDR3 DNA follows: TGTGCCACCGCCAGGTCCGGACAGCTTATCACCGGGGAGCTGTTTTTT. Translation gives CATARSGQLITGELFF.

The chain employs TRBV6-5 and TRBJ2-7; 8 bases map to TRBD2. CDR1 and CDR2 (germline): MNHEY, SVGAGI. This CDR3 has 14 amino acids. V trimming: 7 bases; J trimming: 5 bases; junction bases outside the gene matches: 10. The CDR3 spells CASTQSGTSNEQYF. For the CDR3, the DNA is TGTGCCAGCACTCAATCCGGGACTAGTAACGAGCAGTACTTC.

J is TRBJ2-7 and V is TRBV2; TRBD1 is a possible D gene (5 bases). The CDR3 runs 13 residues. V was clipped by 7 bases and J by 2 bases, with 12 bases between them. Germline V gene sequence: CDR1 SNHLY, CDR2 FYNNEI. The CDR3 region has the DNA TGTGCCAGCAATCTGCAGGGCCCCTACGAGCAGTACTTC. This encodes CASNLQGPYEQYF.

This chain connects TRBV6-5 to TRBJ1-6, with 8 nucleotides matching TRBD1. The germline gives CDR1 MNHEY, CDR2 SVGAGI. The junction had 9 bases not matched to a gene; V was cut back by 9 bases and J by 11 bases. This CDR3 comprises 13 residues. The CDR3: CASSGQGGPPLHF. The DNA of the CDR3 is TGTGCCAGTTCAGGACAGGGAGGCCCACCCCTCCACTTT.

The chain employs TRBV5-5 and TRBJ2-3, with D maybe TRBD1 (6 bases). The CDR3 spans 15 residues. The V gene lost 5 bases and the J gene lost 4 bases, with 17 bases spanning the gap. The germline V gene encodes CDR1 SGHKS and CDR2 YYEKEE (reference sequence). Written as DNA, the CDR3 is TGTGCCAGCAGTTCCCCCCGGGACACCCCAGATACGCAGTATTTT. Amino acid sequence: CASSSPRDTPDTQYF.